This TCR beta chain came from a study of cytomegalovirus exposure and HLA in healthy donors. The V segment lost 3 bases and the J segment 0 bases; nucleotides outside the gene matches: 6. The germline V gene has CDR1 SGHRS and CDR2 YFSETQ. The CDR3 consists of 17 residues. Healthy bone marrow donors formed the donor group. The study ran its PCR with 60 Vbeta and 13 Jbeta primers. TCRdb keeps only in-frame clones here, not all; method: immunoSEQ multiplex PCR. This sample carries 120,000 to 150,000 clones, about 64% of them seen once, and the ten largest clones take about 4.1%. This sequence was found in a man aged 60 to 75 in good health and CMV-seronegative. V usage is TRBV5-1 and J usage is TRBJ2-3; TRBD2 matches at 11 bases. What was sequenced was PBMCs. The CDR3 loop reads CASSSGLAVLSTDTQYF. CDR3 sequence (DNA): TGCGCCAGCAGCTCGGGACTAGCGGTCCTTAGCACAGATACGCAGTATTTT.